This is a list of T cell receptor beta chains from one sample in a study of TIL therapy for anti-PD-1-resistant metastatic lung cancer. Only in-frame clones appear in the TCRdb table, and some are missing; sequencing was by immunoSEQ multiplex PCR. There are over 7,500 clones in the sample; roughly 80% occur only once, and more than 9.5% lies in the top ten. The sequencing used tumor tissue, collected at baseline. These TCRs come from a person aged 25 to 85 with non-small cell lung cancer. Each CDR3 is given with its conserved first and last residue. A D gene is named only where the DNA matches it firmly. Clone size appears in some rows only: once, few, many, or a class for an expanded clone.

TRBD2	-	TRBV7-9	TRBJ2-4	TGTGCCAGCAGCTACCCGGGACTAGAAGAAAACATTCAGTACTTC	CASSYPGLEENIQYF
-	-	TRBV18	TRBJ1-5	TGTGCCAGCTCACCACAAAGGGTTGGGCAGCCCCAGCATTTT	CASSPQRVGQPQHF
-	-	TRBV6-4	TRBJ1-1	TGTGCCAGCAGTGAGGGCCGAAACACTGAAGCTTTCTTT	CASSEGRNTEAFF
-	once	TRBV11-3	TRBJ1-2	TGTGCCAGCAGCTTAGGGACCCATGGAGGCTACACCTTC	CASSLGTHGGYTF
-	-	TRBV9	TRBJ1-5	TGTGCCAGCAGCGTAGAAGGGGGACCCCAGCATTTT	CASSVEGGPQHF
TRBD1	large	TRBV7-9	TRBJ1-3	TGTGCCAGCAGCGAAGAGACAGGGCAGGGAGGAAACACCATATATTTT	CASSEETGQGGNTIYF
-	-	TRBV6-1	TRBJ1-2	TGTGCCAGCAGTGTCCCGGACCCCTATGGCTACACCTTC	CASSVPDPYGYTF
TRBD2	-	TRBV30	TRBJ2-5	TGTGCCGGTCAAGGGGCTAGCGGGGCCGAGACCCAGTACTTC	CAGQGASGAETQYF
-	-	TRBV11-2	TRBJ2-7	TGTGCCAGCACCTATGAGAATGAGCAGTACTTC	CASTYENEQYF
TRBD1	-	TRBV5-1	TRBJ1-1	TGCGCCAGCAGCTCGCCAGAGGACAGGGCTTTGGACACTGAAGCTTTCTTT	CASSSPEDRALDTEAFF
-	few	TRBV7-9	TRBJ2-6	TGTGCCAGCAGCTCCCCGTCCGGGGGACACTCTGGGGCCAACGTCCTGACTTTC	CASSSPSGGHSGANVLTF
TRBD1	few	TRBV15	TRBJ2-4	TGTGCCACCAGCAGAGCCGGGACAGGGGGCGCTACGGACATTCAGTACTTC	CATSRAGTGGATDIQYF
TRBD1	-	TRBV7-8	TRBJ1-5	TGTGCCAGCAGCTTCGACCCCGAGGGAACAGGGGATCAGCCCCAGCATTTT	CASSFDPEGTGDQPQHF
-	-	TRBV27	TRBJ1-2	TGTGCCAGCAGCCCGCGGGGGGAGGGTGGCTACACCTTC	CASSPRGEGGYTF
-	-	TRBV2	TRBJ1-5	TGTGCCAGCAGTGATGGGCAGGACAATCAGCCCCAGCATTTT	CASSDGQDNQPQHF
TRBD1	-	TRBV11-2	TRBJ2-4	TGTGCCAGCAGCTTAATTCCGGGACAGGGGGTGTACATTCAGTACTTC	CASSLIPGQGVYIQYF
TRBD2	-	TRBV28	TRBJ2-3	TGTGCCAGCACTCGCGGACTAGCGCCAGTCGGGACAGATACGCAGTATTTT	CASTRGLAPVGTDTQYF
-	-	TRBV4-3	TRBJ1-1	TGCGCCAGCAGCCACCAGTGGACGGAGAACACTGAAGCTTTCTTT	CASSHQWTENTEAFF
TRBD2	-	TRBV19	TRBJ2-1	TGTGCCAGTAGTATAGGACTAGCGGGAGCCCCTTTATACAATGAGCAGTTCTTC	CASSIGLAGAPLYNEQFF
-	-	TRBV29-1	TRBJ2-1	TGCAGCGTTGAAGGAGGGGTCCGCGAGCAGTTCTTC	CSVEGGVREQFF
TRBD2	-	TRBV7-2	TRBJ2-3	TGTGCCAGCAGCTTACAAGCGGGGGGCCTAACAGATACGCAGTATTTT	CASSLQAGGLTDTQYF
-	-	TRBV5-4	TRBJ1-2	TGTGCCAGCAGTATGACACCATCTAACTATGGCTACACCTTC	CASSMTPSNYGYTF
-	few	TRBV10-2	TRBJ1-1	TGCGCCAGCAGTGAGTCGACGGTCACTGAAGCTTTCTTT	CASSESTVTEAFF
-	-	TRBV5-4	TRBJ2-2	TGTGCCAGCCAAACGAGGCAGTTCGACACCGGGGAGCTGTTTTTT	CASQTRQFDTGELFF
-	few	TRBV14	TRBJ2-5	TGTGCCAGCAGCAAACAGCTTCAAGAGACCCAGTACTTC	CASSKQLQETQYF
-	once	TRBV28	TRBJ1-2	TGTGCCAGCAGCCTTTCTAACAGCTATGGCTACACCTTC	CASSLSNSYGYTF
-	-	TRBV28	TRBJ1-2	TGTGCCAGCAGCCCATATACAGCTAACTATGGCTACACCTTC	CASSPYTANYGYTF